This T cell receptor beta chain was obtained from a study of cytomegalovirus exposure and HLA in healthy donors. Study results and caveats: A later analysis linked a missense variant in DCLRE1C to the trimming of TCR beta V and J genes. Later analysis reportedly placed an Asian-associated ancestry cluster below the roughly 680-donor mean in N-insertions.

Healthy individuals who donated bone marrow served as the donors. Donors counted as nominally healthy when sampled, yet unrecorded immune exposures were likely. The germline V gene has CDR1 MNHNS and CDR2 SASEGT. Between the trimmed V and J ends, which lost 4 bases and 4 bases, there was a span of 11 bases. The CDR3 has 13 amino acids. In this sample, this clone turned up a few times. The antigen is undetermined. The study ran its PCR with 60 Vbeta and 13 Jbeta primers. The method was immunoSEQ multiplex PCR; TCRdb's version includes in-frame clones alone and lacks a portion of them. The data contain tens of thousands of clones, around 80% of them singletons.

The chain combines TRBV6-1 with TRBJ2-7; perhaps TRBD1 as D (5 bases). Material for sequencing was PBMCs. The receptor was derived from a man in his forties or fifties in good health and CMV-seropositive. The CDR3 DNA sequence: TGTGCCAGCAGTGGACAGTTTGGATACGAGCAGTACTTC. Translating gives CASSGQFGYEQYF.